One and the same sample provided the 29 T cell receptor beta chains below, sequenced in a study of T cell responses to AZD1222 COVID-19 vaccine (TCRdb year 2021). The library relied on the immunoSEQ multiplex PCR assay. TCRdb obtained this table from immuneACCESS and retained in-frame rearrangements with V and J assigned. These tables miss some clones; where compared with another copy, unresolved V genes account for less than half of the shortfall, and the remainder is unexplained. The sample includes roughly 67,000 clones, with around 88% observed a single time. The ten largest clones take up around 21% of the sample. What the time point label conveys for this sample: baseline before first vaccination. Sequencing used peripheral blood, obtained on day 0 of AZD1222 vaccination. The receptor set was obtained from an adult in good health.

V is TRBV5-6 and J is TRBJ2-1, with 7 nucleotides matching TRBD1. The V segment lost 2 bases and the J segment 5 bases; nucleotides outside the gene matches: 7. This CDR3 has 15 residues. From germline, CDR1 is SGHDT and CDR2 YYEEEE. The CDR3 DNA reads as TGTGCCAGCAGCTTCGACAGGGACATAAACAATGAGCAGTTCTTC. Translating it yields CASSFDRDINNEQFF.

The chain has TRBV6-4 and TRBJ2-2; D is uncertain. The germline V gene has CDR1 MRHNA and CDR2 SNTAGT. Trimming pared 2 bases from V and 3 bases from J, leaving 4 bases between. CDR3 length equals 13 residues. The CDR3 DNA follows: TGTGCCAGCAGTGACGGGCACACCGGGGAGCTGTTTTTT. Translating it yields CASSDGHTGELFF.

V usage is TRBV28 and J usage is TRBJ2-4; D is perhaps TRBD2 (5 bases). Germline V CDR1 and CDR2: MDHEN, SYDVKM. Trimming took 5 bases from V and 8 from J, leaving 10 bases between them. CDR3 length: 12 residues. The CDR3 DNA reads TGTGCCAGCAGTACAACGGGGTACATTCAGTACTTC. This sequence encodes CASSTTGYIQYF.

This clone was seen just once. V usage is TRBV30 and J usage is TRBJ2-1; D not certain. Germline loops: CDR1 GTSNPN, CDR2 SVGIG (reference sequence). There are 12 residues in the CDR3. With 4 bases removed from V and 2 bases from J, the gap between germline ends came to 6 bases. The CDR3 sequence is CAWMSPYNEQFF. The CDR3 region has the DNA TGTGCCTGGATGTCGCCCTACAATGAGCAGTTCTTC.

The rearrangement uses TRBV5-1 and TRBJ2-2; D gene unclear. Trimming removed 0 bases from V and 6 bases from J, with 9 bases in between. The CDR3 runs to 14 residues. Germline V CDR1 and CDR2: SGHRS, YFSETQ. CDR3 nucleotides: TGCGCCAGCAGCTTGGGGCTAGGGTCCGGGGAGCTGTTTTTT. This codes for CASSLGLGSGELFF.

The V gene is TRBV28, the J gene TRBJ2-5; D uncertain. Looked up from germline, CDR1 is MDHEN and CDR2 is SYDVKM. This CDR3 has 14 amino acids. V was shortened by 6 bases and J by 0 bases, with 11 bases between the two germline ends. CDR3: CASRPPGNQETQYF. CDR3 nucleotides: TGTGCCAGCAGACCTCCGGGCAACCAAGAGACCCAGTACTTC.

V usage is TRBV3-1 (or the pseudogene TRBV3-2) and J usage is TRBJ1-6; D remains ambiguous. In germline, CDR1 is LGHDT, CDR2 YNNKEL (reference sequence). The CDR3 extends over 14 amino acids. Trimming cost V 4 bases and J 7 bases, with 11 bases left between them. The CDR3: CASSLLRGNSPLHF. The CDR3, as DNA: TGTGCCAGCAGCCTCCTCCGAGGGAATTCACCCCTCCACTTT.

The CDR3 DNA reads TGTGCCAGCAGTTTTAGGGGGACACCTGGCTACAATGAGCAGTTCTTC. Amino acid sequence: CASSFRGTPGYNEQFF. The V gene is TRBV27, the J gene TRBJ2-1; the D gene is possibly TRBD1 (6 bases). Per the germline V gene, CDR1 is MNHEY and CDR2 is SMNVEV (reference sequence). The CDR3 covers 16 residues. V lost 3 bases and J 3 bases, leaving 15 bases between the germline ends.

J is TRBJ2-1 and V is TRBV4-3, with unresolved D. CDR1 is LGHNA, CDR2 YSLEER, per germline. The CDR3 runs to 16 residues. Deletions cut 0 bases from V and 0 bases from J, with 9 bases between. In DNA, the CDR3 is TGCGCCAGCAGCCAAGAATCAGTGAGCTCCTACAATGAGCAGTTCTTC. It encodes CASSQESVSSYNEQFF.

The chain joins TRBV6-2 or TRBV6-3 to TRBJ1-2; D is unclear. Between the trimmed V and J ends, which lost 6 bases and 2 bases, there was a span of 7 bases. The CDR3 is 12 amino acids. CDR1 is MNHEY, CDR2 SVGEGT, per germline. As DNA, the CDR3 is TGTGCCAGCAGCCAAGCGAACTATGGCTACACCTTC. As protein: CASSQANYGYTF.

The rearrangement uses TRBV19 and TRBJ2-3; D gene unclear. This CDR3 has 17 residues. Trimming removed 6 bases from V and 0 bases from J, with 19 bases in between. Germline CDR1 LNHDA, CDR2 SQIVND (reference sequence). The CDR3 loop reads CASSFGRQHASTDTQYF. CDR3 sequence (DNA): TGTGCCAGTAGCTTTGGGCGGCAGCACGCTAGCACAGATACGCAGTATTTT.

The chain is built from TRBV24-1 and TRBJ2-5, with TRBD1 matching 8 bases. Germline values: CDR1 KGHDR, CDR2 SFDVKD. Trimming removed 12 bases from V and 5 bases from J; junction bases left unmatched: 7. The CDR3 has 12 residues. In DNA, the CDR3 is TGTGCCGCTAGTGACAGGGGCGAGACCCAGTACTTC. Its protein is CAASDRGETQYF.

This chain links TRBV27 with TRBJ2-1, with TRBD1 matching over 7 bases. Germline loops: CDR1 MNHEY, CDR2 SMNVEV (reference sequence). V was pared by 8 bases and J by 0 bases, with 19 bases of the junction left unmatched. The CDR3 is made up of 19 amino acids. CDR3 region: CASPFCRDSFPSSYNEQFF. In DNA form, the CDR3 reads TGTGCCAGCCCCTTCTGCCGGGACAGCTTTCCGAGCTCCTACAATGAGCAGTTCTTC.

The gene calls are TRBV5-1 and TRBJ1-2, with D possibly being TRBD1 (6 bases). The CDR3 is made up of 14 amino acids. The germline V gene encodes CDR1 SGHRS and CDR2 YFSETQ. Trimming took off 4 bases at V and 3 bases at J, with 13 bases between the two ends. The CDR3 protein is CASSPEGEDYGYTF. CDR3 nucleotides: TGCGCCAGCAGCCCCGAGGGGGAAGACTATGGCTACACCTTC. Using reference TRBV5-1 and TRBJ1-2 for the parts outside the CDR3, the full variable domain is KAGVTQTPRYLIKTRGQQVTLSCSPISGHRSVSWYQQTPGQGLQFLFEYFSETQRNKGNFPGRFSGRQFSNSRSEMNVSTLELGDSALYLCASSPEGEDYGYTFGSGTRLTVV.

This clone has just one count. This CDR3 reads CASRLGGTGELFF. DNA for the CDR3: TGTGCCAGTAGGTTAGGGGGCACCGGGGAGCTGTTTTTT. The chain uses TRBV19 and TRBJ2-2; TRBD1 is a possible D gene (6 bases). This CDR3 is 13 amino acids long. Trimming took 6 bases from V and 4 from J, leaving 9 bases between them. In germline, CDR1 is LNHDA, CDR2 SQIVND (reference sequence).

This chain links TRBV7-9 with TRBJ2-2; 9 bases fit TRBD1. Germline CDR1 is SEHNR and CDR2 is FQNEAQ (reference sequence). The CDR3 covers 16 residues. The V segment lost 5 bases and the J segment 1 base; nucleotides outside the gene matches: 5. CDR3 nucleotide sequence: TGTGCCAGCAGCCCGTCGGGACAGGGGAACACCGGGGAGCTGTTTTTT. It is translated as CASSPSGQGNTGELFF.

In its sample, this clone was seen once. The rearrangement links TRBV7-2 to TRBJ1-2; weak D call: TRBD1 (5 bases). V was pared by 5 bases and J by 8 bases, with 15 bases between. This CDR3 is built from 13 residues. CDR1 is SGHTA, CDR2 FQGNSA, per germline. The CDR3 DNA follows: TGTGCCAGCAGCCGAAATCCTAGGGACGGCTACACCTTC. It specifies CASSRNPRDGYTF. The full variable domain, with the rest looked up from reference TRBV7-2 and TRBJ1-2, is GAGVSQSPSNKVTEKGKDVELRCDPISGHTALYWYRQSLGQGLEFLIYFQGNSAPDKSGLPSDRFSAERTGGSVSTLTIQRTQQEDSAVYLCASSRNPRDGYTFGSGTRLTVV.

The chain links TRBV13 to TRBJ2-5; D call uncertain. Deletions cut 0 bases from V and 2 bases from J, with 10 bases between. The length of the CDR3 is 15 residues. Germline CDR1 PRHDT, CDR2 FYEKMQ (reference sequence). CDR3 bases: TGTGCCAGCAGCTTAGGACAGACGAATCAAGAGACCCAGTACTTC. Translation gives CASSLGQTNQETQYF. The full variable domain, rest sourced from reference TRBV13 and TRBJ2-5, is AAGVIQSPRHLIKEKRETATLKCYPIPRHDTVYWYQQGPGQDPQFLISFYEKMQSDKGSIPDRFSAQQFSDYHSELNMSSLELGDSALYFCASSLGQTNQETQYFGPGTRLLVL.

The chain links TRBV3-1 (or the pseudogene TRBV3-2) to TRBJ2-4; no firm D call. V was pared by 3 bases and J by 9 bases, with 12 bases between. From germline, CDR1 is LGHDT and CDR2 YNNKEL (reference sequence). The length of the CDR3 is 13 residues. CDR3 DNA sequence: TGTGCCAGCAGCCAGAGTGGGCCATCCATTCAGTACTTC. Protein sequence: CASSQSGPSIQYF.

The V and J genes are TRBV28 and TRBJ2-2; TRBD1 is a possible D gene (6 bases). Trimming cost V 5 bases and J 1 base, with 11 bases left between them. The length of the CDR3 is 15 residues. Per germline, CDR1 MDHEN and CDR2 SYDVKM. CDR3 loop: CASSGRDKNTGELFF. CDR3 DNA: TGTGCCAGCAGTGGCCGGGACAAGAACACCGGGGAGCTGTTTTTT.

The chain recombines TRBV4-2 with TRBJ2-7; no definite D call. The germline V and J ends were trimmed by 0 bases and 4 bases, with 10 bases remaining between them. The germline gives CDR1 LGHNA, CDR2 YNFKEQ. The CDR3 sequence is 14 residues long. The CDR3 region has the DNA TGTGCCAGCAGCCAAGAAGATGTAGCTTACGAGCAGTACTTC. Its protein product is CASSQEDVAYEQYF.

The V call is TRBV9, the J call TRBJ2-1, with 10 bases lining up with TRBD2. Germline V gene lookup returns CDR1 SGDLS and CDR2 YYNGEE. This CDR3 comprises 15 residues. J was trimmed by 7 bases and V by 4 bases; bases with no gene match: 8. CDR3 region: CASSLLAGNDNEQFF. The DNA of the CDR3 is TGTGCCAGCAGCCTACTAGCGGGAAATGATAATGAGCAGTTCTTC.

This clone has only one observation. The J gene is TRBJ2-1, the V gene TRBV27; D unclear. The germline V gene encodes CDR1 MNHEY and CDR2 SMNVEV (reference sequence). Deletions cut 5 bases from V and 2 bases from J, with 13 bases between. CDR3 length: 15 amino acids. The CDR3: CASSKTVGTYNEQFF. The CDR3 bases are TGTGCCAGCAGTAAAACAGTCGGAACCTACAATGAGCAGTTCTTC.

The chain couples TRBV9 to TRBJ2-2; TRBD1 agrees at 8 bases. This CDR3 has 16 residues. Germline values: CDR1 SGDLS, CDR2 YYNGEE. V trimming: 3 bases; J trimming: 4 bases; junction bases outside the gene matches: 8. The CDR3 reads CASSAPTGVVTGELFF. For the CDR3, the DNA is TGTGCCAGCAGCGCCCCGACAGGGGTGGTCACCGGGGAGCTGTTTTTT.

This clone was counted a single time. CDR3 residues: CASTPEGGNSPLHF. The CDR3 DNA sequence: TGTGCCAGCACCCCGGAAGGGGGCAATTCACCCCTCCACTTT. The chain couples TRBV2 to TRBJ1-6, with TRBD1 matching over 7 bases. This CDR3 contains 14 residues. V trimming: 7 bases; J trimming: 7 bases; junction bases outside the gene matches: 7. Germline-derived CDR1 and CDR2 are SNHLY and FYNNEI.

This chain joins TRBV28 and TRBJ1-1; 7 bases align to TRBD1. The germline gives CDR1 MDHEN, CDR2 SYDVKM. CDR3 length: 15 residues. V was clipped by 2 bases and J by 0 bases; unmatched bases: 3. Written as DNA, the CDR3 is TGTGCCAGCAGTTTACCGGGACAGCTGAACACTGAAGCTTTCTTT. It yields the protein CASSLPGQLNTEAFF.

The CDR3 reads CASSQGQGSYGYTF. The CDR3, as DNA: TGCGCCAGCAGCCAAGGACAGGGTAGCTATGGCTACACCTTC. The genes are TRBV4-3 and TRBJ1-2; TRBD1 aligns across 7 bases. V shed 1 base, J shed 4 bases, and the junction held 3 bases outside the gene matches. Germline lookup yields CDR1 LGHNA and CDR2 YSLEER. The CDR3 totals 14 residues.

CDR3 protein: CASSLGYARTGGAYGYTF. CDR3 coding DNA: TGTGCCAGCAGCTTGGGGTATGCGAGGACAGGGGGCGCCTATGGCTACACCTTC. This chain joins TRBV5-4 and TRBJ1-2; 11 positions match TRBD1. This CDR3 has 18 residues. Unmatched junction bases numbered 11, after V lost 0 bases and J lost 4 bases. Germline values: CDR1 SGHNT, CDR2 YYREEE (reference sequence).

Concerning this clone: Other DNA sequences in the sample encode the same CDR3. In nucleotides, the CDR3 is TGTGCCAGTAGTATACGACAGGGGGCGTACGAGCAGTACTTC. Translation gives CASSIRQGAYEQYF. The rearrangement links TRBV19 to TRBJ2-7; 10 bases align to TRBD1. The J segment lost 4 bases and the V segment lost 2 bases, leaving 2 bases of the junction unmatched. There are 14 residues in the CDR3. The germline V gene encodes CDR1 LNHDA and CDR2 SQIVND (reference sequence).